Shown below are 30 T cell receptor beta chains from a single sample sequenced in a study of breast tumors, draining lymph nodes, adjacent tissues. The lymph nodes were axillary draining lymph nodes from breast cancer patients. Using its own MiXCR run on the multiplex PCR reads, TCRdb lists one record per CDR3 protein. The table includes some 130,000 distinct CDR3 sequences, 20% to 25% detected once. Sequenced sample: axillary lymph node tissue. These receptor sequences come from a female donor with breast cancer. Some clones in this sample may be carry-over from other donors' samples.

This clonotype has at least ten counts. The chain couples TRBV6-5 to TRBJ1-6; no clear D gene. This CDR3 contains 15 residues. The germline V gene encodes CDR1 MNHEY and CDR2 SVGAGI. The V and J ends lost 6 bases and 3 bases respectively, with 12 bases between them. The CDR3 DNA reads TGTGCCAGCAGCTCCTTCTTAAGCTATAATTCACCCCTCCACTTT. The encoded protein is CASSSFLSYNSPLHF.

There are many counts of this clonotype. The chain is built from TRBV12-3 or TRBV12-4 and TRBJ2-3; D ambiguous. Deletions cut 3 bases from V and 4 bases from J, with 11 bases between. The length of the CDR3 is 14 residues. CDR3 in amino acids: CASSLDDSSDTQYF. The CDR3 region has the DNA TGTGCCAGCAGTTTGGATGATAGCTCAGATACGCAGTATTTT.

In regard to this clonotype: This could be a read error, since a much larger clone is one nucleotide away. The J gene is TRBJ2-2, the V gene TRBV4-1, with D possibly TRBD2 on 5 matching bases. The CDR3 is 13 residues long. Germline CDR1 MGHRA, CDR2 YSYEKL. In DNA, the CDR3 is TGCGCCAGCAGCCAACTATTAACCGGGGAGCTGTATTTT. Amino acids: CASSQLLTGELYF.

This clonotype was detected a few times. Being one base from a much bigger clone, this may be a read error. V usage is TRBV10-3 and J usage is TRBJ2-7; a possible D gene is TRBD1 (5 bases). The CDR3 runs to 12 residues. CDR1 ENHRY and CDR2 SYGVKD come from the germline V gene. The ends were cut back, 6 bases at V and 5 bases at J, with 11 bases in the middle. CDR3 in DNA: TGTGCCATCAGAGGGGCATCGGACGAGCAGTACTTC. Its protein is CAIRGASDEQYF.

The V gene is TRBV10-3, the J gene TRBJ1-3; no definite D call. CDR3 length: 17 residues. CDR1 is ENHRY and CDR2 is SYGVKD in the germline V gene. Trimming pared 4 bases from V and 0 bases from J, leaving 16 bases between. CDR3 protein: CAISVPTDYSSGNTIYF. CDR3 nucleotide sequence: TGTGCCATCAGTGTCCCGACGGATTACAGCTCTGGAAACACCATATATTTT.

As to this clonotype: A much larger clone lies a single base off, so this may be a read error. The chain joins TRBV30 to TRBJ2-7, with 9 bases matching TRBD1. This CDR3 has 14 residues. Germline trimming cut 2 bases from V and 6 bases from J; bases unmatched to any gene: 8. Looked up from germline, CDR1 is GTSNPN and CDR2 is SVGIG (reference sequence). The DNA of the CDR3 is TGTGCCTGGAGTACCAGGACAGGGGTAAGCGAGCAGTACTTC. Translating it yields CAWSTRTGVSEQYF.

This clonotype was seen a few times. The rearrangement links TRBV6-5 to TRBJ1-4; the D is unclear. Trimming shortened V by 6 bases and J by 5 bases, and 16 bases separated the two germline ends. Germline CDR1 and CDR2: MNHEY and SVGAGI. This CDR3 spans 15 amino acids. CDR3 in DNA: TGTGCCAGCAGCCCCGCTTCCGTCCTAAATGAAAAACTGTTTTTT. Protein: CASSPASVLNEKLFF.

The table lists this clonotype with a few counts. A much larger clone differs from this one at a single base, so this may be a read error. The chain combines TRBV7-9 with TRBJ2-1; 9 positions agree with TRBD1. This CDR3 is built from 16 residues. Germline CDR1 is SEHNR and CDR2 is FQNEAQ (reference sequence). The CDR3 sequence: CASSPSTDRGVNEQSF. DNA for the CDR3: TGTGCCAGCAGCCCTAGTACGGACAGGGGCGTCAATGAGCAGTCCTTC.

The chain links TRBV28 to TRBJ1-2; D is perhaps TRBD1 (5 bases). Trimming took off 7 bases at V and 2 bases at J, with 14 bases between the two ends. This CDR3 comprises 14 residues. Germline V gene data show CDR1 as MDHEN and CDR2 as SYDVKM. The CDR3 protein is CASTGTGKNYGYTF. The DNA of the CDR3 is TGTGCCAGCACCGGGACCGGGAAAAACTATGGCTACACCTTC.

There are many counts of this clonotype. The V call is TRBV11-2, the J call TRBJ2-3; perhaps TRBD2 as D (6 bases). CDR3 size: 15 residues. The germline V and J ends were trimmed by 5 bases and 2 bases, with 14 bases remaining between them. CDR1 is SGHAT, CDR2 FQNNGV, per germline. The CDR3 nucleotides read TGTGCCAGCAGCCTTTCTAGCGTACTCACAGATACGCAGTATTTT. Residues: CASSLSSVLTDTQYF. Looking up the rest from reference TRBV11-2 and TRBJ2-3 gives the full variable domain: EAGVAQSPRYKIIEKRQSVAFWCNPISGHATLYWYQQILGQGPKLLIQFQNNGVVDDSQLPKDRFSAERLKGVDSTLKIQPAKLEDSAVYLCASSLSSVLTDTQYFGPGTRLTVL.

Note on this clonotype: A junction end diverges from the germline sequence, so it may reflect a read error. V usage is TRBV2 and J usage is TRBJ2-1; D is unclear. The CDR3 contains 11 residues. Germline CDR1 and CDR2: SNHLY and FYNNEI. The CDR3 is CASSLDSERFF. CDR3 sequence (DNA): TGTGCCAGCAGTTTGGATAGTGAGCGGTTCTTC. The whole variable domain, filled in from reference TRBV2 and TRBJ2-1, reads EPEVTQTPSHQVTQMGQEVILRCVPISNHLYFYWYRQILGQKVEFLVSFYNNEISEKSEIFDDQFSVERPDGSNFTLKIRSTKLEDSAMYFCASSLDSERFFGPGTRLTVL.

This clonotype was found many times. The chain couples TRBV14 to TRBJ1-4; 9 bases are shared with TRBD1. V lost 5 bases, J lost 7 bases, and 11 bases stayed unmatched. The germline gives CDR1 SGHDN, CDR2 FVKESK. The CDR3 length is 16 residues. CDR3 in DNA: TGTGCCAGCAGCGCCCGTACAGGGGGCACAGGTGAAAAACTGTTTTTT. Translation gives CASSARTGGTGEKLFF.

The J gene is TRBJ1-6, the V gene TRBV5-6, with D unclear. This CDR3 comprises 15 residues. Trimming took off 0 bases at V and 6 bases at J, with 10 bases between the two ends. CDR1 and CDR2 from the germline V gene are SGHDT and YYEEEE. CDR3 amino acids: CASSLAVVPNSPLHF. CDR3 sequence (DNA): TGTGCCAGCAGCTTGGCCGTGGTTCCTAATTCACCCCTCCACTTT.

This clonotype has a count of ten or more. The chain carries TRBV6-6 and TRBJ1-2, with D possibly matching TRBD1 (5 bases). V was clipped by 7 bases and J by 8 bases, with 17 bases between them. This CDR3 contains 13 residues. Germline loops: CDR1 MNHNY, CDR2 SVGAGI (reference sequence). CDR3 region: CASTSLGVGGYTF. CDR3 sequence (DNA): TGTGCCAGCACCTCACTAGGGGTGGGCGGCTACACCTTC.

This clonotype was detected ten times or more. The DNA for the CDR3 is TGTGCCAGCAGTAAAAGGGGGAAAGACACAGATACGCAGTATTTT. Translating gives CASSKRGKDTDTQYF. This chain connects TRBV7-9 to TRBJ2-3; TRBD1 is a possible D gene (6 bases). The germline V and J ends were trimmed by 6 bases and 2 bases, with 15 bases remaining between them. CDR1 is SEHNR, CDR2 FQNEAQ, per germline (reference sequence). The CDR3 spans 15 residues.

This clonotype was found many times. V usage is TRBV6-2 or TRBV6-3 and J usage is TRBJ2-5; a possible D gene is TRBD1 (7 bases). Germline V lookup: CDR1 MNHEY, CDR2 SVGEGT. V dropped 2 bases and J dropped 7 bases, with 26 bases sitting between them. The CDR3 is made up of 18 amino acids. CDR3 in amino acids: CASSYPTRGTAAWLTQYF. DNA of the CDR3: TGTGCCAGCAGTTACCCCACCCGCGGGACAGCGGCATGGTTGACCCAGTACTTC.

Notes on this clonotype: Possible read error: a much larger clone is one base away. Since no conserved phenylalanine or tryptophan closes the CDR3, a read error is the likely cause. The chain recombines TRBV11-2 with TRBJ1-2; no definite D call. Trimming stripped 1 base from V and 4 bases from J, with 7 bases between. Germline CDR1 SGHAT, CDR2 FQNNGV. The CDR3 covers 13 residues. CDR3 coding DNA: TGTGCCAGCAGCTTAGCGACAAGCTATGGCTACACCCTC. It encodes CASSLATSYGYTL.

This clonotype was seen many times. The CDR3 is CASSYFRTGGKKNNSPLHF. For the CDR3, the DNA is TGTGCCAGCAGTTATTTCCGGACAGGGGGCAAGAAGAATAATTCACCCCTCCACTTT. The chain uses TRBV6-6 and TRBJ1-6, with 11 positions matching TRBD1. Per germline, CDR1 MNHNY and CDR2 SVGAGI (reference sequence). This CDR3 region has 19 residues. Trimming at V came to 3 bases and at J to 5 bases, leaving 12 bases not matched to a gene.

This clonotype was detected many times. The V and J genes are TRBV7-9 and TRBJ2-6, with D possibly called TRBD1 or TRBD2 (5 bases each). Trimming removed 3 bases at V and 1 base at J, with 7 bases between. The CDR3 consists of 15 residues. Germline CDR1 is SEHNR and CDR2 is FQNEAQ (reference sequence). The CDR3 nucleotides are TGTGCCAGCAGCTTGGGGGTTTCTGGGGCCAACGTCCTGACTTTC. It specifies CASSLGVSGANVLTF.

There are many counts of this clonotype. V gene TRBV24-1 combines with J gene TRBJ2-2; perhaps TRBD2 as D (5 bases). V lost 5 bases to trimming and J lost 0 bases, with 12 bases between them. Germline V gene data show CDR1 as KGHDR and CDR2 as SFDVKD. This CDR3 region has 16 residues. The CDR3 region is CATSGESGTNTGELFF. CDR3 bases: TGTGCCACCAGTGGCGAGAGCGGCACGAACACCGGGGAGCTGTTTTTT.

This clonotype came up many times. The J gene is TRBJ2-1, the V gene TRBV19, with 8 bases lining up with TRBD1. V lost 5 bases to trimming and J lost 3 bases; unmatched junction nucleotides: 6. The CDR3 extends over 15 amino acids. Germline CDR1 LNHDA, CDR2 SQIVND (reference sequence). CDR3 in amino acids: CASSPRTGYYNEQFF. DNA for the CDR3: TGTGCCAGTAGTCCGCGGACAGGGTACTACAATGAGCAGTTCTTC.

In the case of this clonotype: Germline and junction disagree at one end, which may indicate a read error. This CDR3 is CASSGTPGNAIYF. The DNA of the CDR3 is TGTGCCAGCAGCGGGACACCTGGAAACGCCATATATTTT. The chain combines TRBV28 with TRBJ1-3, with D maybe TRBD1 (6 bases). The CDR3 runs to 13 residues. The germline V gene encodes CDR1 MDHEN and CDR2 SYDVKM.

This clonotype was detected ten times or more. The chain links TRBV7-9 to TRBJ1-2, with D unresolved. The CDR3 has 15 residues. From germline, CDR1 is SEHNR and CDR2 FQNEAQ (reference sequence). V lost 5 bases and J 1 base, leaving 14 bases between the germline ends. CDR3 sequence (DNA): TGTGCCAGCAGCCCAATTCCGGACTTTAACTATGGCTACACCTTC. This gives the protein CASSPIPDFNYGYTF.

At least ten counts were recorded for this clonotype. The chain combines TRBV24-1 with TRBJ2-1; D may be TRBD1 (6 bases). The V end lost 4 bases, the J end lost 0 bases, and 6 bases lay between the germline ends. Germline values: CDR1 KGHDR, CDR2 SFDVKD. The CDR3 loop spans 14 amino acids. The CDR3 sequence is CATSDRGSYNEQFF. CDR3 coding DNA: TGTGCCACCAGTGACAGGGGCTCCTACAATGAGCAGTTCTTC.

Concerning this clonotype: A much bigger clone sits one base away, suggesting this may be a read error. V is TRBV20-1 and J is TRBJ2-2; D possibly corresponds to TRBD1 (6 bases). Germline assignment: CDR1 DFQATT and CDR2 SNEGSKA (reference sequence). The CDR3 is 14 residues long. CDR3 protein: CNASWGQNTGELFF. CDR3 coding DNA: TGCAATGCTAGTTGGGGACAGAACACCGGGGAGCTGTTTTTT.

This clonotype has ten or more counts. This chain uses TRBV5-1 with TRBJ1-3; D remains ambiguous. CDR3 length equals 15 residues. Germline CDR1 and CDR2: SGHRS and YFSETQ. V was pared by 4 bases and J by 0 bases, with 11 bases between. CDR3: CASSIDGSSGNTIYF. For the CDR3, the DNA is TGCGCCAGCAGCATCGACGGGAGCTCTGGAAACACCATATATTTT. Based on the CDR3 plus reference TRBV5-1 and TRBJ1-3, the full variable domain is KAGVTQTPRYLIKTRGQQVTLSCSPISGHRSVSWYQQTPGQGLQFLFEYFSETQRNKGNFPGRFSGRQFSNSRSEMNVSTLELGDSALYLCASSIDGSSGNTIYFGEGSWLTVV.

This clonotype occurred many times. J is TRBJ2-7 and V is TRBV5-1; D remains unclear. The CDR3 is 13 residues long. V was trimmed by 4 bases and J by 5 bases, leaving 13 bases between them. Germline lookup yields CDR1 SGHRS and CDR2 YFSETQ. CDR3 in amino acids: CASSKGVVDEQYF. As DNA, the CDR3 is TGCGCCAGCAGCAAAGGAGTCGTCGACGAGCAGTACTTC.

This clonotype was seen repeatedly, ten times or more. The chain recombines TRBV5-5 with TRBJ1-2; D is unclear. Trimming cost V 6 bases and J 4 bases, with 13 bases left between them. Germline-derived CDR1 and CDR2 are SGHKS and YYEKEE (reference sequence). The CDR3 is 13 amino acids. The CDR3 loop is CASNMVASYGYTF. CDR3 in DNA: TGTGCCAGCAACATGGTGGCTTCCTATGGCTACACCTTC.

At least ten counts were recorded for this clonotype. This chain uses TRBV2 with TRBJ2-3, with 7 nucleotides matching TRBD2. V lost 2 bases, J lost 3 bases, and 8 bases stayed unmatched. Germline V gene lookup returns CDR1 SNHLY and CDR2 FYNNEI. This CDR3 spans 16 amino acids. The CDR3 sequence: CASSELPVGGTDTQYF. The CDR3 nucleotides are TGTGCCAGCAGTGAACTCCCCGTGGGAGGGACAGATACGCAGTATTTT.

This clonotype was found many times. The J gene is TRBJ2-3, the V gene TRBV5-1, with D possibly being TRBD2 (5 bases). The V end was cut by 7 bases, the J end by 3 bases, with 6 bases between. This CDR3 has 11 residues. The germline V gene has CDR1 SGHRS and CDR2 YFSETQ. In DNA form, the CDR3 reads TGCGCCAGCGGCGGGACAGATACGCAGTATTTT. It codes for CASGGTDTQYF.